Listed below are T cell receptor beta chains from one sample, sequenced in a study of OX40 agonist ivuxolimab in advanced cancers. Method: immunoSEQ multiplex PCR; TCRdb's copy keeps in-frame clones and lacks some. The table has 45,000 to 70,000 clones, 80% to 90% seen once; the top ten hold around 1.5%. This specimen was CD4+ or CD8+ T cells sorted from blood, taken in a trial of the OX40 agonist ivuxolimab. Receptors originate from an adult with an advanced solid tumor such as melanoma, head and neck, liver or kidney cancer. Both conserved end residues are part of each CDR3. A D gene is named only where the DNA matches it firmly. Clone sizes are given selectively: once, few, many, or a class where the clone is expanded.

j_gene	d_gene	v_gene	abundance	CDR3nt	CDR3aa
TRBJ1-2	.	TRBV18	few	TGTGCCAGCTCAACGGACAGCTCGAACTATGGCTACACCTTC	CASSTDSSNYGYTF
TRBJ2-7	TRBD1	TRBV2	.	TGTGCCAGCAACCTCGACAGGGGAGGCGAGCAGTACTTC	CASNLDRGGEQYF
TRBJ2-7	TRBD1	TRBV19	few	TGTGCCACCGCCTCGGGACAGGGATACATTTACGAGCAGTACTTC	CATASGQGYIYEQYF
TRBJ1-1	.	TRBV18	.	TGTGCCAGCTCACCCAGGGAGGGGTCGATGAACACTGAAGCTTTCTTT	CASSPREGSMNTEAFF
TRBJ2-5	.	TRBV5-1	.	TGCGCCAGCAGCTTGGGTGGCGGGGAGACCCAGTACTTC	CASSLGGGETQYF
TRBJ2-1	TRBD2	TRBV18	.	TGTGCCAGCTCACCACCCTCACTAGCGGGAGGAGGGTACAATGAGCAGTTCTTC	CASSPPSLAGGGYNEQFF
TRBJ1-4	.	TRBV5-1	.	TGCGCCAGCAGCCTAGCAGGGGACGCCGAAAAACTGTTTTTT	CASSLAGDAEKLFF
TRBJ2-7	TRBD1	TRBV19	.	TGTGCCAGTAGTAGAGGGACAGGGTTTGGAGGGTCCTACGAGCAGTACTTC	CASSRGTGFGGSYEQYF
TRBJ1-3	.	TRBV5-1	.	TGCGCCAGCAGCTTTGATGGAAACACCATATATTTT	CASSFDGNTIYF
TRBJ2-7	.	TRBV5-8	.	TGTGCCAGCAGCCCGTACGGCGAGCAGTACTTC	CASSPYGEQYF
TRBJ2-7	TRBD1	TRBV5-1	.	TGCGCCAGCAGCTTCCGGACAGGGGACCACGAGCAGTACTTC	CASSFRTGDHEQYF
TRBJ1-1	.	TRBV20-1	.	TGCAGTGCTGAATCGCTAGAAGCTTTCTTT	CSAESLEAFF
TRBJ1-3	.	TRBV29-1	.	TGCAGCGTTGAAGGTGGAAACACCATATATTTT	CSVEGGNTIYF
TRBJ2-4	.	TRBV7-9	.	TGTGCCAGCAGCCCAGGGTCAGGTAAAAACATTCAGTACTTC	CASSPGSGKNIQYF
TRBJ1-1	TRBD1	TRBV7-9	.	TGTGCCAGCAGCCCCCGGCAGGGGGCGTGGACTGAAGCTTTCTTT	CASSPRQGAWTEAFF
TRBJ2-3	.	TRBV18	.	TGTGCCAGCGGGGGGACAGATACGCAGTATTTT	CASGGTDTQYF
TRBJ2-5	.	TRBV7-9	.	TGTGCCAGCAGCTTTGAAAGGACAGCGGAGACCCAGTACTTC	CASSFERTAETQYF
TRBJ2-1	TRBD1	TRBV18	once	TGTGCCAGCTCACCGGGACAGGGGGCTTATGAGCAGTTCTTC	CASSPGQGAYEQFF
TRBJ2-7	TRBD1	TRBV5-1	.	TGCGCCAGCTCCGACAAGTCGGGACAGGGGGCAAACGAGCAGTACTTC	CASSDKSGQGANEQYF
TRBJ2-1	.	TRBV7-6	.	TGTGCCAGCAGCTTAGCCAGCGGAAGCTCCTACAATGAGCAGTTCTTC	CASSLASGSSYNEQFF
TRBJ2-7	TRBD2	TRBV28	.	TGTGCCAGTCAGCGGGGCCACTCCTACGAGCAGTACTTC	CASQRGHSYEQYF
TRBJ1-3	.	TRBV6-5	.	TGTGCCAGCAGAGATTCGGGGGGAAGTGGAAACACCATATATTTT	CASRDSGGSGNTIYF
TRBJ1-1	.	TRBV5-1	.	TGCGCCAGCAGCTTGGCAGGGAAGGGGAACACTGAAGCTTTCTTT	CASSLAGKGNTEAFF
TRBJ2-3	.	TRBV5-1	.	TGCGCCAGCATCCGGGGAGGACAGAACACAGATACGCAGTATTTT	CASIRGGQNTDTQYF
TRBJ1-2	.	TRBV7-9	.	TGTGCCAGCAGTTCGGAAGGGACGGGCTATGGCTACACCTTC	CASSSEGTGYGYTF
TRBJ1-2	.	TRBV6-5	.	TGTGCCAGCAGTTACTCGGTCTTTAACTATGGCTACACCTTC	CASSYSVFNYGYTF
TRBJ1-3	TRBD1	TRBV4-1	.	TGCGCCAGCAGGCAGGGGGTGGGGGGATACGGAAACACCATATATTTT	CASRQGVGGYGNTIYF
TRBJ2-1	.	TRBV4-1	.	TGCGCCAGCAGACGGGACAATGAGCAGTTCTTC	CASRRDNEQFF
TRBJ2-1	.	TRBV5-1	few	TGCGCCAGCAGCTTGTTTCGTGCCGACAACTCCTACAATGAGCAGTTCTTC	CASSLFRADNSYNEQFF
TRBJ1-1	.	TRBV7-9	.	TGTGCCAGCAGCTTAAGAGGGGTGGGGAACACTGAAGCTTTCTTT	CASSLRGVGNTEAFF
TRBJ2-6	.	TRBV5-1	.	TGCGCCAGCAGCTCTGACTCGAACTCTGGGGCCAACGTCCTGACTTTC	CASSSDSNSGANVLTF
TRBJ2-3	.	TRBV5-1	.	TGCGCCAGCAGCTTGGAAACAGATACGCAGTATTTT	CASSLETDTQYF
TRBJ1-4	.	TRBV9	.	TGTGCCAGCAGCGGCGTTGCGCCGGCTAATGAAAAGCTGGTTTTT	CASSGVAPANEKLVF
TRBJ1-4	.	TRBV29-1	.	TGCAGCGTACCGGGACAACTTAATGAAAAACTGTTTTTT	CSVPGQLNEKLFF
TRBJ1-5	.	TRBV30	few	TGTGCCTGGACACAGGATAGCAATCAGCCCCAGCATTTT	CAWTQDSNQPQHF
TRBJ1-1	TRBD1	TRBV7-3	.	TGTGCCAGCAGCTCCCAGGGGGACACTGAAGCTTTCTTT	CASSSQGDTEAFF
TRBJ2-7	TRBD2	TRBV15	.	TGTGCCACCAGCAGAGGTGTCGGGGGGGGATACGAGCAGTACTTC	CATSRGVGGGYEQYF
TRBJ2-1	TRBD1	TRBV13	.	TGTGCCAGCAGCCCCATGGACAGGGCAGCCCAGTTCTTC	CASSPMDRAAQFF
TRBJ1-4	.	TRBV5-4	.	TGTGCCAGCAGCGCGGCGCAGGGAGTGGAGCAAAAACTGTTTTTT	CASSAAQGVEQKLFF
TRBJ2-3	TRBD2	TRBV29-1	.	TGCAGCGTCTCCACTAGCGGGAGTTTGACAGATACGCAGTATTTT	CSVSTSGSLTDTQYF
TRBJ2-5	TRBD1	TRBV27	.	TGTGCCAGCAGTTCAGGGGGCGCGGGGTTTCGGGAGACCCAGTACTTC	CASSSGGAGFRETQYF
TRBJ2-1	.	TRBV7-3	.	TGTGCCAGCAGCTTCAGAACTAGTGGAGAGCAGTTCTTC	CASSFRTSGEQFF
TRBJ1-4	.	TRBV18	.	TGTGCCAGCTCCTCTTTTGAAAAACTGTTTTTT	CASSSFEKLFF
TRBJ1-3	TRBD1	TRBV9	.	TGTGCCAGCAGCGCCTACAGGGGTTCGGGCGGAAACACCATATATTTT	CASSAYRGSGGNTIYF
TRBJ1-5	.	TRBV7-9	.	TGTGCCAGCAGCCCCCGGGACAGCAATCAGCCCCAGCATTTT	CASSPRDSNQPQHF
TRBJ2-5	TRBD1	TRBV6-1	.	TGTGCCAGCAGTGTCGACAGGGGGAGAGAGACCCAGTACTTC	CASSVDRGRETQYF
TRBJ2-1	.	TRBV9	.	TGTGCCAGCAGCGCCTCAGTTTACAATGAGCAGTTCTTC	CASSASVYNEQFF
TRBJ2-1	.	TRBV6-1	.	TGTGCCAGCAGTGAAGCGCGGTGGGCCCCCTACAATGAGCAGTTCTTC	CASSEARWAPYNEQFF
TRBJ2-1	TRBD2	TRBV9	.	TGTGCCAGCAGCGTAGGGACTAGCGGGAGGAACTACAATGAGCAGTTCTTC	CASSVGTSGRNYNEQFF
TRBJ2-7	.	TRBV7-9	.	TGTGCCAGCAGCTTAGTCTCCCACGAGCAGTACTTC	CASSLVSHEQYF
TRBJ1-4	.	TRBV10-2	.	TGCGCCAGCAGTGATCCGAACCGGGCCTGGAATGAAAAACTGTTTTTT	CASSDPNRAWNEKLFF
TRBJ1-2	.	TRBV6-1	.	TGTGCCAGCAGTGGCAACGGCGGTGGCTACACCTTC	CASSGNGGGYTF
TRBJ1-3	.	TRBV28	.	TGTGCCAGCAGTTCGACAGAGACGACCATATATTTT	CASSSTETTIYF
TRBJ2-5	.	TRBV6-5	.	TGTGCCAGCAGGGGGGCGGGGCAGGGTCAAGAGACCCAGTACTTC	CASRGAGQGQETQYF